These 21 T cell receptor beta chains were all obtained from the same sample, sequenced in a study of T-cell memory formation after mild COVID-19. One entry per CDR3 protein, called by TCRdb with MiXCR from the 5' RACE reads. The sample shows 350,000 to 450,000 distinct CDR3 sequences, 20% of them seen only once. The sample taken for sequencing was PBMCs or a T cell subset sorted from them (not recorded which). All receptors derive from an adult woman who had mild COVID-19 (a few samples of this study predate the infection). Cell type and time point are not known.

This chain joins TRBV25-1 and TRBJ1-6; D gene ambiguous. This CDR3 is 16 amino acids long. V lost 3 bases to trimming and J lost 2 bases, with 11 bases between them. Germline CDR1 MGHDK, CDR2 SYGVNS. CDR3 in amino acids: CASSDGGYPYNSPLHF. The CDR3 DNA follows: TGTGCCAGCAGTGATGGAGGGTATCCCTATAATTCACCCCTCCACTTT.

The chain has TRBV11-3 and TRBJ2-1, with TRBD1 as a possible D gene (5 bases). V shed 1 base and J shed 6 bases, with 16 bases lying between them. Germline values: CDR1 SGHNT, CDR2 YENEEA. This CDR3 spans 16 amino acids. This chain's CDR3 is CASSLAGAGSRNEQFF. CDR3 sequence (DNA): TGTGCCAGCAGCTTAGCCGGCGCAGGGTCTCGCAATGAGCAGTTCTTC.

The gene calls are TRBV6-6 and TRBJ1-5; the D gene is possibly TRBD1 (5 bases). The CDR3 extends over 12 amino acids. Trimming cost V 10 bases and J 7 bases, with 14 bases left between them. Germline CDR1 MNHNY, CDR2 SVGAGI (reference sequence). CDR3 coding DNA: TGTGCCACCCGCCAGGGAGACCAGCCCCAGCATTTT. It yields the protein CATRQGDQPQHF.

CDR3 DNA sequence: TGTGCCAGCAGCGTAGAATCCGGGAGGGCCGACGAGCAGTACTTC. Its protein is CASSVESGRADEQYF. The chain couples TRBV9 to TRBJ2-7; TRBD2 matches at 8 bases. The CDR3 sequence is 15 residues long. Germline V CDR1 and CDR2: SGDLS, YYNGEE. V lost 0 bases and J lost 5; bases outside the gene matches: 7.

The sample holds a few counts of this clonotype. The V and J genes are TRBV7-8 and TRBJ2-1, with TRBD1 matching over 9 bases. V shed 0 bases and J 6 bases; nucleotides not matched to a gene: 12. The CDR3 has 18 amino acids. Germline lookup yields CDR1 SGHVS and CDR2 FQNEAQ. CDR3 sequence reads: CASSLAARTGGEGNEQFF. For the CDR3, the DNA is TGTGCCAGCAGCTTAGCCGCCCGCACAGGGGGCGAAGGCAATGAGCAGTTCTTC.

The V call is TRBV27, the J call TRBJ1-1; 8 bases match TRBD1. This CDR3 has 17 amino acids. Per germline, CDR1 MNHEY and CDR2 SMNVEV (reference sequence). V was pared by 6 bases and J by 1 base, with 13 bases of the junction left unmatched. CDR3 in amino acids: CASRRTGFHTSNTEAFF. The CDR3 region has the DNA TGTGCCAGCAGACGGACAGGGTTTCATACATCGAACACTGAAGCTTTCTTT.

The chain is built from TRBV7-6 and TRBJ2-7, with 10 bases that match TRBD2. Trimming took 5 bases from V and 2 from J; bases not matched to a gene: 6. This CDR3 is 15 amino acids long. Germline loops: CDR1 SGHVS, CDR2 FNYEAQ. CDR3 DNA sequence: TGTGCCAGCAGCCCCGGGACTAGCGCTACCTACGAGCAGTACTTC. Its translation is CASSPGTSATYEQYF.

J is TRBJ2-7 and V is TRBV20-1; 7 bases map to TRBD1. The germline V gene has CDR1 DFQATT and CDR2 SNEGSKA (reference sequence). The CDR3 runs 13 residues. The CDR3 DNA reads TGCAGCTCCAGACGGACAGGCGAAGACGAGCAGTACTTC. Residues: CSSRRTGEDEQYF.

The chain has TRBV2 and TRBJ1-1; D remains ambiguous. The CDR3 extends over 15 amino acids. The V end was cut by 10 bases, the J end by 3 bases, with 21 bases between. Germline assignment: CDR1 SNHLY and CDR2 FYNNEI. In DNA, the CDR3 is TGTGCCATTGTACCACTAGACCAAGGAGACACTGAAGCTTTCTTT. It translates to CAIVPLDQGDTEAFF.

This clonotype was observed a few times. This rearrangement joins TRBV7-9 to TRBJ2-7; D is ambiguous. CDR1 SEHNR and CDR2 FQNEAQ come from the germline V gene (reference sequence). The CDR3 is 13 amino acids. Trimming removed 5 bases at V and 5 bases at J, with 13 bases between. CDR3 loop: CASSLVTEDEQYF. The CDR3 nucleotides read TGTGCCAGCAGCCTAGTTACAGAAGACGAGCAGTACTTC. The whole variable domain, filled in from reference TRBV7-9 and TRBJ2-7, reads DTGVSQNPRHKITKRGQNVTFRCDPISEHNRLYWYRQTLGQGPEFLTYFQNEAQLEKSRLLSDRFSAERPKGSFSTLEIQRTEQGDSAMYLCASSLVTEDEQYFGPGTRLTVT.

This sequence joins TRBV20-1 and TRBJ2-3; no clear D. V was cut by 3 bases and J by 1 base, with 8 bases left in between. CDR1 is DFQATT and CDR2 is SNEGSKA in the germline V gene (reference sequence). This CDR3 contains 13 residues. The CDR3 loop reads CSASPGGTDTQYF. Here the CDR3 DNA reads TGCAGTGCTAGCCCAGGAGGCACAGATACGCAGTATTTT.

This clonotype came up once. This chain uses TRBV27 with TRBJ1-2; D uncertain. CDR3 length: 16 amino acids. Germline V CDR1 and CDR2: MNHEY, SMNVEV (reference sequence). The V end was cut by 1 base, the J end by 0 bases, with 12 bases between. For the CDR3, the DNA is TGTGCCAGCAGTTTATGGGCCGTATCTGCTAACTATGGCTACACCTTC. Translated: CASSLWAVSANYGYTF.

The chain is built from TRBV4-1 and TRBJ2-7, with D perhaps being TRBD1 or TRBD2 (6 bases each). The CDR3 length is 14 residues. Germline V gives CDR1 MGHRA, CDR2 YSYEKL. V lost 4 bases, J lost 6 bases, and 16 bases lay in between. As DNA, the CDR3 is TGCGCCAGCAGCCCCACCTTGGGGGGCTTCGAGCAGTACTTC. It yields the protein CASSPTLGGFEQYF.

This clonotype has at least ten counts. The chain combines TRBV5-1 with TRBJ2-2, with D unclear. V was clipped by 2 bases and J by 4 bases, with 3 bases between them. This CDR3 region has 12 residues. Germline V CDR1 and CDR2: SGHRS, YFSETQ. The CDR3 protein is CASSFGTGELFF. The CDR3 nucleotides read TGCGCCAGCAGCTTTGGCACCGGGGAGCTGTTTTTT.

The V gene is TRBV7-9, the J gene TRBJ2-7; 7 bases fit TRBD1. The CDR3 contains 16 residues. J lost 3 bases, V lost 5 bases, and 13 bases had no gene match. The V gene's germline CDR1 is SEHNR and CDR2 FQNEAQ (reference sequence). CDR3 loop: CASSGGDRANYYEQYF. CDR3 sequence (DNA): TGTGCCAGCAGCGGCGGCGACAGGGCTAACTACTACGAGCAGTACTTC.

The chain joins TRBV6-5 to TRBJ1-1; D is uncertain. Germline CDR1 reads MNHEY; CDR2 reads SVGAGI. The CDR3 is 15 residues long. Trimming left V 7 bases short and J 3 bases short, with 18 bases between. CDR3: CASKRSLAGDTEAFF. CDR3 nucleotide sequence: TGTGCCAGCAAAAGAAGTTTGGCCGGGGACACTGAAGCTTTCTTT.

This clonotype was detected a few times. This chain uses TRBV9 with TRBJ2-5; a possible D gene is TRBD1 (5 bases). This CDR3 is built from 14 residues. V dropped 1 base and J dropped 5 bases, with 12 bases sitting between them. Germline V gene data show CDR1 as SGDLS and CDR2 as YYNGEE. The DNA for the CDR3 is TGTGCCAGCAGCGTAAGGGGATTTGAGGAGACCCAGTACTTC. As protein: CASSVRGFEETQYF.

This clonotype was seen repeatedly, ten times or more. This chain connects TRBV5-5 to TRBJ2-2; TRBD1 matches 9 bases. The CDR3 consists of 16 residues. Germline V lookup: CDR1 SGHKS, CDR2 YYEKEE (reference sequence). Trimming took 4 bases from V and 0 from J; bases not matched to a gene: 4. The chain's CDR3 is CASSPRTGANTGELFF. CDR3 nucleotides: TGTGCCAGCAGCCCCCGGACAGGGGCGAACACCGGGGAGCTGTTTTTT.

The chain combines TRBV11-2 with TRBJ2-7; D might be TRBD1 or TRBD2, each matching 6 bases. V lost 5 bases and J 5 bases, leaving 16 bases between the germline ends. The CDR3 consists of 14 residues. From germline, CDR1 is SGHAT and CDR2 FQNNGV. CDR3 bases: TGTGCCAGCAGCCCCACAGGGTGGAGGGACGAGCAGTACTTC. Protein product: CASSPTGWRDEQYF.

This clonotype was counted a few times. The rearrangement links TRBV2 to TRBJ1-4; D is unclear. Trimming removed 3 bases from V and 5 bases from J, with 16 bases in between. The V gene's germline CDR1 is SNHLY and CDR2 FYNNEI. The CDR3 totals 16 residues. The CDR3 bases are TGTGCCAGCAGTGACCCATTCGGACGGCAAAATGAAAAACTGTTTTTT. The encoded protein is CASSDPFGRQNEKLFF. The variable domain in full, completed from reference TRBV2 and TRBJ1-4, reads EPEVTQTPSHQVTQMGQEVILRCVPISNHLYFYWYRQILGQKVEFLVSFYNNEISEKSEIFDDQFSVERPDGSNFTLKIRSTKLEDSAMYFCASSDPFGRQNEKLFFGSGTQLSVL.

J is TRBJ2-2 and V is TRBV3-1; 9 nucleotides agree with TRBD1. The CDR3 covers 17 residues. The V segment lost 2 bases and the J segment 5 bases; nucleotides outside the gene matches: 9. CDR1 is LGHDT and CDR2 is YNNKEL in the germline V gene (reference sequence). The CDR3 coding sequence is TGTGCCAGCAGCCAACCCGGGACAGGGTATCGGACCGGGGAGCTGTTTTTT. Protein sequence: CASSQPGTGYRTGELFF.